Presented here are 9 T cell receptor beta chains from one specimen sequenced in a study of CD8 T cells in Susac syndrome. When the RNA was reverse transcribed, random hexamers were used with an input of roughly 0.5 to 1 ug. MiXCR, applied by TCRdb to the immunoSEQ multiplex PCR reads, yields one record per CDR3 protein. The sample comprises approximately 170,000 distinct CDR3 sequences, about 91% of which are singletons, and under 0.085% rests with the top ten. Sequencing was done on a sample of CD4+ T cells from PBMCs. Every receptor here comes from a human donor in good health.

This chain links TRBV6-4 with TRBJ2-3; TRBD2 agrees at 7 bases. J was trimmed by 1 base and V by 4 bases; bases with no gene match: 2. The germline V gene has CDR1 MRHNA and CDR2 SNTAGT. The CDR3 length is 14 residues. The CDR3 protein is CASSVAGGTDTQYF. CDR3 bases: TGTGCCAGCAGTGTTGCGGGGGGCACAGATACGCAGTATTTT.

The chain links TRBV5-1 to TRBJ2-7; D is possibly TRBD2 (5 bases). Germline CDR1 reads SGHRS; CDR2 reads YFSETQ. The CDR3 runs 14 residues. Trimming shortened V by 6 bases and J by 0 bases, and 13 bases separated the two germline ends. The CDR3 reads CASKDSPSSYEQYF. The CDR3 DNA sequence: TGCGCCAGCAAGGACTCCCCGAGCTCCTACGAGCAGTACTTC.

This sequence joins TRBV7-2 and TRBJ1-4, with no clear D. Per the germline V gene, CDR1 is SGHTA and CDR2 is FQGNSA. The CDR3 covers 13 residues. V was shortened by 8 bases and J by 7 bases, with 14 bases between the two germline ends. The CDR3 loop is CASRDTQTEKLFF. CDR3 DNA: TGTGCCAGCCGGGATACCCAAACTGAAAAACTGTTTTTT.

The CDR3 spells CASSSERVIDTEAFF. In nucleotides, the CDR3 is TGTGCCAGCAGCTCCGAAAGGGTAATTGACACTGAAGCTTTCTTT. The chain combines TRBV5-6 with TRBJ1-1; no firm D call. The CDR3 consists of 15 residues. Looked up from germline, CDR1 is SGHDT and CDR2 is YYEEEE. Trimming left V 3 bases short and J 3 bases short, with 15 bases between.

The V call is TRBV20-1, the J call TRBJ2-5; no clear D gene. V shed 3 bases and J shed 5 bases, with 10 bases lying between them. CDR3 length: 12 residues. Germline CDR1 is DFQATT and CDR2 is SNEGSKA (reference sequence). As DNA, the CDR3 is TGCAGTGCTAGTTATGGCCACGAGACCCAGTACTTC. Amino acid sequence: CSASYGHETQYF.

This sequence joins TRBV19 and TRBJ2-7; D may correspond to TRBD1 or TRBD2 (5 bases each). The V gene's germline CDR1 is LNHDA and CDR2 SQIVND (reference sequence). The CDR3 consists of 13 residues. Trimming cost V 3 bases and J 0 bases, with 6 bases left between them. CDR3 DNA sequence: TGTGCCAGTAGTATGGGGGTCTCCTACGAGCAGTACTTC. Its translation: CASSMGVSYEQYF. The full variable domain, its missing parts supplied by reference TRBV19 and TRBJ2-7, is DGGITQSPKYLFRKEGQNVTLSCEQNLNHDAMYWYRQDPGQGLRLIYYSQIVNDFQKGDIAEGYSVSREKKESFPLTVTSAQKNPTAFYLCASSMGVSYEQYFGPGTRLTVT.

The chain links TRBV7-8 to TRBJ2-7; TRBD1 matches 12 bases. The CDR3 totals 13 residues. Germline V gene sequence: CDR1 SGHVS, CDR2 FQNEAQ. V lost 5 bases and J lost 7; bases outside the gene matches: 3. The CDR3 DNA sequence: TGTGCCAGCAGCAGGGACAGGGGGCAGGAGCAGTACTTC. It encodes CASSRDRGQEQYF.

The J gene is TRBJ2-5, the V gene TRBV7-2; D is tentatively TRBD1 or TRBD2 (5 bases each). V was clipped by 3 bases and J by 3 bases, with 8 bases between them. This CDR3 has 13 residues. Germline loops: CDR1 SGHTA, CDR2 FQGNSA. The CDR3 sequence is CASSFQGEETQYF. The CDR3, as DNA: TGTGCCAGCAGCTTTCAGGGAGAAGAGACCCAGTACTTC. The variable domain in full, completed from reference TRBV7-2 and TRBJ2-5, reads GAGVSQSPSNKVTEKGKDVELRCDPISGHTALYWYRQSLGQGLEFLIYFQGNSAPDKSGLPSDRFSAERTGGSVSTLTIQRTQQEDSAVYLCASSFQGEETQYFGPGTRLLVL.

Here the CDR3 reads CASKREGAWGELFF. The CDR3, as DNA: TGTGCCAGCAAGCGGGAGGGCGCTTGGGGGGAGCTGTTTTTT. The rearrangement uses TRBV2 and TRBJ2-2, with 10 bases matching TRBD2. In germline, CDR1 is SNHLY, CDR2 FYNNEI. The length of the CDR3 is 14 residues. V was pared by 7 bases and J by 8 bases, with 7 bases of the junction left unmatched.